This TCR beta chain was profiled in a study of STAT5B mutations in CD4+ large granular lymphocyte leukemia. Of note for this clone: The antigen is not known.

V lost 3 bases, J lost 9 bases, and 9 bases stayed unmatched. This CDR3 comprises 15 residues. Germline loops: CDR1 SGHDN, CDR2 FVKESK. The repertoire was sequenced with immunoSEQ multiplex PCR; TCRdb's copy has only in-frame clones and lacks some. The repertoire includes a few hundred clones, 60% to 80% of them detected once, and 72% sits in the top ten. Study-wide findings and caveats: Around 25% of private leukemic clonotypes occurred rarely in other patients' non-leukemic repertoires.

This sequence originates from a woman between 40 and 50 years old with CD4+ T-cell large granular lymphocyte leukemia. This chain links TRBV14 with TRBJ2-1, with 9 positions matching TRBD2. The material sequenced was PBMCs. CDR3: CASSQWTSARGEQFF. In nucleotides, the CDR3 is TGTGCCAGCAGCCAGTGGACTAGCGCCAGGGGTGAGCAGTTCTTC.